Given below is one T cell receptor beta chain in context. The data belong to a study of PD-L1 blockade in urothelial cancer. Overall study context: The study started patients on atezolizumab at some point between 2014 and 2016, giving 1,200 mg intravenously every 3 weeks. Most patients, about nine tenths of the roughly 30, were males with bladder-origin cancer. Analysis of the blood was performed 3 weeks (second dose) and 6 weeks after treatment start. Median T cell yield per blood sample was about 150,000 cells.

The CDR3 totals 17 residues. J lost 0 bases, V lost 3 bases, and 8 bases had no gene match. Germline-derived CDR1 and CDR2 are SNHLY and FYNNEI. Only in-frame clones appear in the TCRdb table, and some are missing; sequencing was by immunoSEQ multiplex PCR. The table has approximately 71,000 clones, approximately 88% seen once. The clonotype was recovered from a man between 60 and 75 years old with urothelial cancer. V and J are TRBV2 and TRBJ1-3, with 7 bases aligning to TRBD1. Material: PBMCs, obtained around atezolizumab (anti-PD-L1) treatment. The CDR3 DNA is TGTGCCAGCAGTGAGGGACAGAGATTATTCTCTGGAAACACCATATATTTT. It translates to CASSEGQRLFSGNTIYF. The whole variable domain, filled in from reference TRBV2 and TRBJ1-3, reads EPEVTQTPSHQVTQMGQEVILRCVPISNHLYFYWYRQILGQKVEFLVSFYNNEISEKSEIFDDQFSVERPDGSNFTLKIRSTKLEDSAMYFCASSEGQRLFSGNTIYFGEGSWLTVV.